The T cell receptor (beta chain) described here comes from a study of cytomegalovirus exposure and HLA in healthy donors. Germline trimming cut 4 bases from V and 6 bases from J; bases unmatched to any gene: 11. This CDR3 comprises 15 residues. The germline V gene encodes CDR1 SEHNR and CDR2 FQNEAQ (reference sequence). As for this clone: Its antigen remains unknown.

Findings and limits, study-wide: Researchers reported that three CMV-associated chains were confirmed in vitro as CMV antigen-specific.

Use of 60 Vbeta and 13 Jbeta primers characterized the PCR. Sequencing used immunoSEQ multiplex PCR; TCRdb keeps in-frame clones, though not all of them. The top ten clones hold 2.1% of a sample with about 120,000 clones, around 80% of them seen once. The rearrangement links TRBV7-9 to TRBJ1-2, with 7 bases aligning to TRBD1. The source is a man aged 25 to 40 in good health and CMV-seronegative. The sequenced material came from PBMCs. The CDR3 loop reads CASSSDRGRGNGYTF. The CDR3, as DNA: TGTGCCAGCAGCTCAGATAGGGGGCGTGGAAATGGCTACACCTTC.